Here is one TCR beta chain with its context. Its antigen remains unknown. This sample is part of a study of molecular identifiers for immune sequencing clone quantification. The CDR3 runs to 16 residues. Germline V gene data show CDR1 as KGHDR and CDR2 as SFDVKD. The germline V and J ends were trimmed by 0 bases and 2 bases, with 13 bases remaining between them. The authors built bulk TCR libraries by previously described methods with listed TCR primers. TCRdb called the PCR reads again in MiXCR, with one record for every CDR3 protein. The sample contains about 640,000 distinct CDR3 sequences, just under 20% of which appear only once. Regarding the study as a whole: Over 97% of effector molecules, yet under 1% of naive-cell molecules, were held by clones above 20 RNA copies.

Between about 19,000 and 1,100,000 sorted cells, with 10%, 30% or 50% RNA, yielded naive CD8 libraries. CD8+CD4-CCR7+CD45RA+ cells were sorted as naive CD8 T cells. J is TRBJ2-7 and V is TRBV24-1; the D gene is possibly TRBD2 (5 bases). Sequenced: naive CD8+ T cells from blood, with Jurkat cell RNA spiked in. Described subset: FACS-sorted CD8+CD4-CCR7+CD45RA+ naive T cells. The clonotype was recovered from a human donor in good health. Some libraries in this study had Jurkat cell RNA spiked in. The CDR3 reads CATSDLYEDSPYEQYF. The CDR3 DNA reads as TGTGCCACCAGTGATTTGTATGAGGACTCCCCCTACGAGCAGTACTTC.